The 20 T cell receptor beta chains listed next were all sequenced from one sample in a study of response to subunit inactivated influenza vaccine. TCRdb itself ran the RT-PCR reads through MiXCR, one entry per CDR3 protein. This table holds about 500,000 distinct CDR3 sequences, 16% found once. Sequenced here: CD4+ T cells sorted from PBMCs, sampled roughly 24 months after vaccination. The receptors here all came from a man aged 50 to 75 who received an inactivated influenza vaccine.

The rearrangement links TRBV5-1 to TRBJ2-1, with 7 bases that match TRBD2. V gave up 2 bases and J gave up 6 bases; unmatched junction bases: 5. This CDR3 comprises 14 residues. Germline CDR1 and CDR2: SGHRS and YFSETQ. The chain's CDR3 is CASSFPGLTNEQFF. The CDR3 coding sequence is TGCGCCAGCAGCTTTCCGGGACTAACCAATGAGCAGTTCTTC.

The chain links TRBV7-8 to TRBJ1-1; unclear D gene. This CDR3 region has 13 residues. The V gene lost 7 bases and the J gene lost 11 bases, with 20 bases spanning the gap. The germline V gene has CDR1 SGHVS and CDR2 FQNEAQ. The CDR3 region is CASIHLSVGLAFF. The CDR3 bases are TGTGCCAGCATCCATCTGAGCGTCGGCCTGGCTTTCTTT.

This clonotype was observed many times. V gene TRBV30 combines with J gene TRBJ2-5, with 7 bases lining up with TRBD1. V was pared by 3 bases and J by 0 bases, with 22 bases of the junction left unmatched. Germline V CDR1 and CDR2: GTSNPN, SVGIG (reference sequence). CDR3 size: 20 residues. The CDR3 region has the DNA TGTGCCTGGAGAGGAGGCGTCCATAGAAGGGACAGTGCGGACCAAGAGACCCAGTACTTC. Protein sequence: CAWRGGVHRRDSADQETQYF.

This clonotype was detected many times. CDR3 nucleotides: TGTGCCAGCAGTTTAGGGCTAGCGGGAGGTGATACGCAGTATTTT. This gives the protein CASSLGLAGGDTQYF. The chain couples TRBV12-3 or TRBV12-4 to TRBJ2-3; TRBD2 agrees at 11 bases. Trimming cost V 1 base and J 6 bases; bases outside gene matches: 3. The CDR3 is made up of 15 amino acids.

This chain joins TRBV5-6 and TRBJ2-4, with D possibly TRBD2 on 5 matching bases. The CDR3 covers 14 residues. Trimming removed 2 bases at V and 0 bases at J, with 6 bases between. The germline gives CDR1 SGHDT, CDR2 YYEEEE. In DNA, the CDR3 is TGTGCCAGCAGCTTCGCGGGAGCCAAAAACATTCAGTACTTC. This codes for CASSFAGAKNIQYF.

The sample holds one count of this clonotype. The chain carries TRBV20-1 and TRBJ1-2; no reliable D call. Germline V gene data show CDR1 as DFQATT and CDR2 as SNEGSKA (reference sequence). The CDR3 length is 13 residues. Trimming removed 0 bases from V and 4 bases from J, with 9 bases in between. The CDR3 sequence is CSARDPGIYGYTF. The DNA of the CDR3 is TGCAGTGCTAGAGATCCGGGGATCTATGGCTACACCTTC.

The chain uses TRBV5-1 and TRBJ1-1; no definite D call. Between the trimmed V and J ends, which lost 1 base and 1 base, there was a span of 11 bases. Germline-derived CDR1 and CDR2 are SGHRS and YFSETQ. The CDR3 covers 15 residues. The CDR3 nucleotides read TGCGCCAGCAGCTTGCAGGATCTGGGGAACACTGAAGCTTTCTTT. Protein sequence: CASSLQDLGNTEAFF. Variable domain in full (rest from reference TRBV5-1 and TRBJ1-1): KAGVTQTPRYLIKTRGQQVTLSCSPISGHRSVSWYQQTPGQGLQFLFEYFSETQRNKGNFPGRFSGRQFSNSRSEMNVSTLELGDSALYLCASSLQDLGNTEAFFGQGTRLTVV.

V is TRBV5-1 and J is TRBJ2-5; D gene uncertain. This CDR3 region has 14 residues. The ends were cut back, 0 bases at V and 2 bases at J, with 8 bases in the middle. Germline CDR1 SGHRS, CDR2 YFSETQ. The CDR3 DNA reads TGCGCCAGCAGCTTGGTCCGCACGCAAGAGACCCAGTACTTC. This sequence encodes CASSLVRTQETQYF.

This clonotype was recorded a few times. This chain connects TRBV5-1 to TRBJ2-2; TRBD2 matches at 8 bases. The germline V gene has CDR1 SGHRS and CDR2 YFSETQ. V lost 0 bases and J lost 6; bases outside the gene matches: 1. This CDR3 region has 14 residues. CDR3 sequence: CASSLAGGAGELFF. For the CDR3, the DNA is TGCGCCAGCAGCTTGGCCGGGGGGGCCGGGGAGCTGTTTTTT.

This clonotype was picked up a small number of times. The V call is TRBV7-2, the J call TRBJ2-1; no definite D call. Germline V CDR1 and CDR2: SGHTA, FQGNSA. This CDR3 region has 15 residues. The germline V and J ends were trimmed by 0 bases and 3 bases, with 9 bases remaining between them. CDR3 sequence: CASSLAFGHYNEQFF. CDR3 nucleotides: TGTGCCAGCAGCTTAGCGTTCGGCCACTACAATGAGCAGTTCTTC.

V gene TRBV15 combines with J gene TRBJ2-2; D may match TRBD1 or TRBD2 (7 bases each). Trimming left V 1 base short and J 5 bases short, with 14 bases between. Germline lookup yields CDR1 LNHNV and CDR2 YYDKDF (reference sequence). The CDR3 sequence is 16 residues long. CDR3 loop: CATSRVRQGGTGELFF. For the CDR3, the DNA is TGTGCCACCAGCAGAGTGCGGCAGGGGGGGACCGGGGAGCTGTTTTTT.

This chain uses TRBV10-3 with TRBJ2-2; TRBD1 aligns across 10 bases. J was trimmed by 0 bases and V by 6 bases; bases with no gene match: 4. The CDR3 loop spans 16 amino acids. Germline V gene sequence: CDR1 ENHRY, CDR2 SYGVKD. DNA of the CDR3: TGTGCCATCAGCGGACAGGGGGAATCGAACACCGGGGAGCTGTTTTTT. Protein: CAISGQGESNTGELFF.

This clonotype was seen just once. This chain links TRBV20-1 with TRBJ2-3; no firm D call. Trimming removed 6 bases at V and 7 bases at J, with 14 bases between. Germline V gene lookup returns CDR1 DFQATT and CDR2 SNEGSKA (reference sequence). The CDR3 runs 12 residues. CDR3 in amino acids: CSAAVQEHTQYF. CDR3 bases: TGCAGTGCCGCCGTCCAGGAGCATACGCAGTATTTT.

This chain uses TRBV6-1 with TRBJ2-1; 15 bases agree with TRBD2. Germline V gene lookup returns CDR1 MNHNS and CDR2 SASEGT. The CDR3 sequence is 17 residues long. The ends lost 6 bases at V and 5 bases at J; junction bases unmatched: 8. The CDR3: CASSLRTSGGDHNEQFF. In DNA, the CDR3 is TGTGCCAGCAGCCTTAGGACTAGCGGGGGGGACCACAATGAGCAGTTCTTC.

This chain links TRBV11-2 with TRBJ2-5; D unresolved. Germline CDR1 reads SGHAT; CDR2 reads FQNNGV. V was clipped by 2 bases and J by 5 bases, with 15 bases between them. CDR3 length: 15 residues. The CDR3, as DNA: TGTGCCAGCAGCTTACGTCCGATAGGGCCCGAGACCCAGTACTTC. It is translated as CASSLRPIGPETQYF.

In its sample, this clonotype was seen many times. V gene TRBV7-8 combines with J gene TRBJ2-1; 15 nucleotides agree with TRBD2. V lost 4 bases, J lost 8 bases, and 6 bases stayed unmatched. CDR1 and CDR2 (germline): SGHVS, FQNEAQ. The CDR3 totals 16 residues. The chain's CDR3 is CASSSRTSGRAYEQFF. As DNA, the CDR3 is TGTGCCAGCAGCTCCAGGACTAGCGGGAGGGCCTATGAGCAGTTCTTC.

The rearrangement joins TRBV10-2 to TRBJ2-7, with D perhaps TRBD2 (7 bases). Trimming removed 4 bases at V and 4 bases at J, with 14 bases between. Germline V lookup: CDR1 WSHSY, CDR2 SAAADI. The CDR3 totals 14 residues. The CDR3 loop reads CASSVRGGPYEQYF. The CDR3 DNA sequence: TGCGCCAGCAGTGTTAGGGGGGGGCCTTACGAGCAGTACTTC.

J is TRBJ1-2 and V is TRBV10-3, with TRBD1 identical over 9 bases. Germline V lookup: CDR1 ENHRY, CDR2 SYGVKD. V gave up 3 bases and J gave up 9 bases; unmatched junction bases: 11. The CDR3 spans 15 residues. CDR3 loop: CAISDPGTGQSSYTF. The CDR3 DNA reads TGTGCCATCAGTGACCCGGGGACAGGGCAATCTAGCTACACCTTC.

In DNA form, the CDR3 reads TGCGCCAGCAGCTTGGGTGGTAGGACCTCTGGAAACACCATATATTTT. This gives the protein CASSLGGRTSGNTIYF. The chain recombines TRBV5-1 with TRBJ1-3, with D uncertain. CDR3 length: 16 amino acids. Germline V CDR1 and CDR2: SGHRS, YFSETQ. V was shortened by 0 bases and J by 0 bases, with 10 bases between the two germline ends.

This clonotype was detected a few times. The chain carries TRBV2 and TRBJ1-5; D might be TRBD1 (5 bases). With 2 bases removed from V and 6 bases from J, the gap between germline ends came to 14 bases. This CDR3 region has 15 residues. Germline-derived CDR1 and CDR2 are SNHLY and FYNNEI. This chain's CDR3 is CASSEYSRTGQPQHF. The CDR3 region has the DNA TGTGCCAGCAGTGAATATTCCCGCACAGGTCAGCCCCAGCATTTT.